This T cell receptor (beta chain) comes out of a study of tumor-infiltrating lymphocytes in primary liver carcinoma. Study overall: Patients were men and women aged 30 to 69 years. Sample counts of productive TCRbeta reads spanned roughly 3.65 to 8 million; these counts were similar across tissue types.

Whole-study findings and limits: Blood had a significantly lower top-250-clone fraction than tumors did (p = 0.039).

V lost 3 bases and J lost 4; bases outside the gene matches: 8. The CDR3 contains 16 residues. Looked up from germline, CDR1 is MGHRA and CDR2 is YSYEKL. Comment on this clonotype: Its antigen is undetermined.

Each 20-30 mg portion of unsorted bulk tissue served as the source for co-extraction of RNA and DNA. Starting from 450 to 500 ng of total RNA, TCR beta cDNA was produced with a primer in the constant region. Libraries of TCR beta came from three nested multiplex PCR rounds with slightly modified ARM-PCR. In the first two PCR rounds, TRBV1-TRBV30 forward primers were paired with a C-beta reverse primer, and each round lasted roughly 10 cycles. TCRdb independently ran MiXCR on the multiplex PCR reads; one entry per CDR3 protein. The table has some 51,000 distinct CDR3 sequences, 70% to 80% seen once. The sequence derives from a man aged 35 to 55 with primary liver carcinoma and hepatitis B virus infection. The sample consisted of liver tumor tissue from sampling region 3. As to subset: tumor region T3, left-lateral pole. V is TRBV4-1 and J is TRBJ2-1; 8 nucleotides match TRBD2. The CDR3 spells CASSHPTSGYYNEQFF. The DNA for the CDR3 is TGCGCCAGCAGCCACCCAACTAGCGGATATTACAATGAGCAGTTCTTC.